This T cell receptor beta chain stems from a study of T-cell memory formation after mild COVID-19. Study-wide findings and caveats: Memory from before infection featured some responding clones, which suggests cross-reactive memory joined. Whereas later expanders leaned CD4+, clones contracting day 15 to 85 showed a balanced CD4/CD8 makeup.

Constant-segment-primed 5'RACE gave TCR alpha and TCR beta cDNA libraries with sample barcodes and UMIs. TCRdb independently ran MiXCR on the 5' RACE reads; one entry per CDR3 protein. Found here are about 500,000 distinct CDR3 sequences, roughly 21% of them singletons; the top ten hold 9.5% to 15%. Only a few counts were recorded for this clonotype. Its antigen is unidentified. The germline V gene has CDR1 MNHEY and CDR2 SVGAGI. Trimming at V came to 6 bases and at J to 11 bases, leaving 17 bases not matched to a gene. The CDR3 is 16 residues long. The TCR sequence derives from an adult woman who had mild COVID-19 (a few samples of this study predate the infection). Cell type and time point are not known. This chain connects TRBV6-5 to TRBJ2-3; TRBD2 matches 10 bases. Input material: PBMCs or a T cell subset sorted from them (not recorded which). CDR3 nucleotides: TGTGCCAGCAGCTCCGGACTAGCGGCCAGACAAGGGGGGCAGTATTTT. This codes for CASSSGLAARQGGQYF.